This record concerns one T cell receptor (beta chain) sequence. The antigen is not known. The sample originates from a study of cytomegalovirus exposure and HLA in healthy donors. Notes on the study in general: There were reportedly fewer N-insertions in an Asian-associated ancestry cluster than the roughly 670-donor mean, in a later analysis. The study reported that TCR beta sequences accurately predicted HLA-A and HLA-B alleles in most subjects. Analyzed later, association rates of TCRs varied across HLA loci, with DRB1 most and HLA-C fewest.

A multiplex PCR was run with 60 Vbeta primers and 13 Jbeta primers. Assay: immunoSEQ multiplex PCR; the TCRdb copy retains only in-frame clones and omits some. The data show some 170,000 clones, around four fifths seen once. This TCR was recovered from a woman in her fifties or sixties in good health and CMV-seronegative. Sample: PBMCs.

CDR3 sequence (DNA): TGCGCCAGCAGCCAATTTGTACTAGCGAAATACGAGCAGTACTTC. Translation gives CASSQFVLAKYEQYF. The chain links TRBV4-1 to TRBJ2-7; 7 bases are shared with TRBD2. Trimming took 2 bases from V and 4 from J; bases not matched to a gene: 8. Germline-derived CDR1 and CDR2 are MGHRA and YSYEKL. The CDR3 is 15 amino acids.